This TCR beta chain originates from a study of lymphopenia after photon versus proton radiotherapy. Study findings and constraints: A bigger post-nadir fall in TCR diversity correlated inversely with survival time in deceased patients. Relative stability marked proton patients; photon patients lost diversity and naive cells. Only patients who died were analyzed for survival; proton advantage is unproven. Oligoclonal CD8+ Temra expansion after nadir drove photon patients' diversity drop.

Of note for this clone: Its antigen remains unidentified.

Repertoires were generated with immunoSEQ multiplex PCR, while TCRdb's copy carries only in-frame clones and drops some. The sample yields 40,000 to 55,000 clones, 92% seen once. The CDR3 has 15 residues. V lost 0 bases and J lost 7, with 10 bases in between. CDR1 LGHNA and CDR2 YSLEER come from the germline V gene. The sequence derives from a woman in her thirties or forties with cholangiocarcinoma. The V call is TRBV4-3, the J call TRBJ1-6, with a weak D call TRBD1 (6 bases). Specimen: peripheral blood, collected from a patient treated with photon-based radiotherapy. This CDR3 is CASSQDGQPNSPLHF. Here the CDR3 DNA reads TGCGCCAGCAGCCAAGACGGACAGCCAAATTCACCCCTCCACTTT.